Listed below are T cell receptor beta chains from one sample, sequenced in a study of T cells expressing NK-cell markers. TCRdb reanalyzed the 5' RACE reads, giving one entry per CDR3 protein sequence and no DNA. The sample totals some 600,000 distinct CDR3 sequences. Material: blood T cells: a sorted CD56 or NKG2C T cell subset, CD4+ or CD8+ T cells, or bulk PBMC T cells (not recorded which). These receptors all come from a young man in good health. Both conserved end residues are part of each CDR3. The order of the fields is J gene, V gene, CDR3 protein.

>TRBJ2-1|TRBV29-1
CSVGVAGVDQFF
>TRBJ2-1|TRBV5-8
CASSLEGFQGQFF
>TRBJ1-5|TRBV24-1
CATSESNSNQPQQF
>TRBJ2-7|TRBV3-1
CASSQEYLAGGLLYEQYF
>TRBJ2-3|TRBV12-3/TRBV12-4
CASSRRLAGADTQYF
>TRBJ1-1|TRBV18
CASSPLGVTEAFF
>TRBJ2-7|TRBV20-1
CSAADSGSSYEQYF
>TRBJ2-2|TRBV11-1
CASSPPGLAEPLNTGELFF
>TRBJ2-1|TRBV7-9
CASSSLLAGEGYNEQFF
>TRBJ2-3|TRBV24-1
CATSDSQRADTQYF
>TRBJ2-5|TRBV28
CASSGTPQETQYF
>TRBJ2-7|TRBV3-1
CASSRVGLYEQYF
>TRBJ2-7|TRBV6-5
CASRIRQGGEQYF
>TRBJ2-7|TRBV25-1
CASSPLGLPYEQYF
>TRBJ2-3|TRBV7-9
CASSKGEGFTDTQYF
>TRBJ2-1|TRBV5-5
CASSLKRTLRDNEQFF
>TRBJ2-5|TRBV12-3/TRBV12-4
CASSLAGRVKETQYF
>TRBJ2-1|TRBV5-1
CASSLLSSGGSDEQFF
>TRBJ2-3|TRBV4-3
CASSRDGEGTDTQYF
>TRBJ2-7|TRBV7-2
CASSASYEQYF
>TRBJ2-1|TRBV2
CASPPGLAGAEEQFF
>TRBJ1-1|TRBV7-9
CASSWTGDEAFF
>TRBJ2-1|TRBV9
CASSVVSGTQSYNEQFF
>TRBJ2-1|TRBV25-1
CASSETSRPIYEQFF
>TRBJ2-5|TRBV12-3/TRBV12-4
CASSPGYGETQYF
>TRBJ2-1|TRBV10-3
CAISESDYPQTQFF
>TRBJ2-1|TRBV18
CASSPQLAGEDDEQFF
>TRBJ2-4|TRBV6-6
CASSYTENIQYF
>TRBJ2-2|TRBV7-3
CASSFSGTTNTGELFF
>TRBJ2-6|TRBV11-1
CASSKPGHLVPGANVLTF
>TRBJ2-6|TRBV15
CATSVGGRKAFGANVLTF
>TRBJ2-4|TRBV7-2
CASSPDRVGNIQYF
>TRBJ2-1|TRBV12-3/TRBV12-4
CASSPSGGFNEQFF
>TRBJ1-2|TRBV20-1
CSAIHGGGYTF
>TRBJ2-1|TRBV12-3/TRBV12-4
CASTLGSGFDEQFF
>TRBJ2-1|TRBV7-9
CASTREALAGEDQFF
>TRBJ2-3|TRBV7-2
CASSFLAGTTSGTDTQYF
>TRBJ2-2|TRBV4-1
CASSHLPPGTGPKLTGELFF
>TRBJ1-5|TRBV24-1
CATRDGNQPQHF
>TRBJ2-5|TRBV7-9
CASSPPLRAQETQYF
>TRBJ2-7|TRBV12-3/TRBV12-4
CASSPHLSGRGEQYF
>TRBJ2-4|TRBV28
CASSSRTRVTHF
>TRBJ2-2|TRBV5-1
CASSPGLTNTGELFF
>TRBJ2-3|TRBV7-8
CASSLLSSVGTDTQYF
>TRBJ1-6|TRBV7-2
CASSWDRNSPLHF